This T cell receptor (beta chain) originates from a study of CD8 T cells in ankylosing spondylitis. Trimming removed 2 bases at V and 5 bases at J, with 12 bases between. In germline, CDR1 is SGHTA, CDR2 FQGNSA. The CDR3 runs 15 residues. From the 5' RACE reads, TCRdb called clonotypes with MiXCR, one entry per CDR3 protein. The sample records around 120,000 distinct CDR3 sequences, 20% to 30% being singletons. There are many counts of this clonotype. No antigen is known for it. Whole-study results and caveats: Matched synovial fluid from ankylosing spondylitis patients was reported to be enriched for disease-linked clones. A number of the motif variants had already been described in reactive arthritis synovial fluid and blood.

The chain couples TRBV7-2 to TRBJ2-2; D is possibly TRBD2 (6 bases). The sequenced material came from synovial fluid, either unsorted or a sorted T cell fraction (not recorded which). This TCR derives from a male donor with ankylosing spondylitis. The DNA for the CDR3 is TGTGCCAGCAGCTTAAGGCTAGCGTCGACCGGGGAGCTGTTTTTT. Translation: CASSLRLASTGELFF.